One and the same sample provided the 23 T cell receptor beta chains below, sequenced in a study of T-cell reconstitution after alpha-beta-depleted transplantation in children. Unique molecular identifiers were incorporated into the prepared TCRbeta library. TCRdb used MiXCR to reprocess the PCR reads, holding one entry per CDR3 protein. The sample shows roughly 400,000 distinct CDR3 sequences, approximately 42% of them seen only once. The sequencing here drew on PBMCs, taken before TCRalphabeta/CD19-depleted stem cell transplant. These receptors were obtained from a girl aged 2 to 10 with aplastic anemia, due to receive a stem cell transplant.

V gene TRBV7-9 combines with J gene TRBJ2-1; D unresolved. The CDR3 sequence is 18 residues long. V dropped 5 bases and J dropped 0 bases, with 20 bases sitting between them. Germline V gene lookup returns CDR1 SEHNR and CDR2 FQNEAQ (reference sequence). The CDR3 coding sequence is TGTGCCAGCAGCGTATCCCCCCCTGGGATCGGCTCCTACAATGAGCAGTTCTTC. It codes for CASSVSPPGIGSYNEQFF.

This clonotype was detected only once. A read error may explain this, as a much larger clone is one base away. CDR3 nucleotide sequence: TGTGCCAGCAGGAGTCCCAGGGGGCCCCGGCATTTT. Encoded protein: CASRSPRGPRHF. J is TRBJ1-5 and V is TRBV6-5; 8 positions match TRBD1. Germline V gives CDR1 MNHEY, CDR2 SVGAGI. The CDR3 totals 12 residues.

The genes are TRBV5-1 and TRBJ2-7; D gene ambiguous. Trimming stripped 0 bases from V and 3 bases from J, with 10 bases between. This CDR3 has 14 amino acids. CDR1 and CDR2 (germline): SGHRS, YFSETQ. Here the CDR3 reads CASSLDQVYYEQYF. In nucleotides, the CDR3 is TGCGCCAGCAGCTTGGACCAGGTATACTACGAGCAGTACTTC.

The J gene is TRBJ2-7, the V gene TRBV7-2, with D possibly matching TRBD1 (6 bases). CDR1 SGHTA and CDR2 FQGNSA come from the germline V gene. The CDR3 runs 13 residues. The V gene lost 2 bases and the J gene lost 12 bases, with 17 bases spanning the gap. The CDR3 loop reads CASSLTPLDRPYF. In nucleotides, the CDR3 is TGTGCCAGCAGCTTAACCCCGTTGGACAGACCGTACTTC.

The chain employs TRBV20-1 and TRBJ2-4; D is perhaps TRBD1 (5 bases). The CDR3 loop spans 14 amino acids. The V end lost 0 bases, the J end lost 8 bases, and 14 bases lay between the germline ends. Germline loops: CDR1 DFQATT, CDR2 SNEGSKA (reference sequence). The CDR3 DNA follows: TGCAGTGCTAGAGATTCGACAGCAGCTGACATTCAGTACTTC. Its protein product is CSARDSTAADIQYF.

This clonotype was observed at least ten times. V is TRBV6-5 and J is TRBJ1-5; D remains unclear. Germline CDR1 and CDR2: MNHEY and SVGAGI. Trimming removed 2 bases at V and 2 bases at J, with 4 bases between. The CDR3 totals 13 residues. The CDR3 reads CASSYHGNQPQHF. In DNA form, the CDR3 reads TGTGCCAGCAGTTACCATGGCAATCAGCCCCAGCATTTT.

Ten or more counts support this clonotype. V is TRBV27 and J is TRBJ2-1; 10 nucleotides align to TRBD2. Losses at the gene ends were 4 bases for V and 6 bases for J; bases not matched to a gene: 12. CDR1 is MNHEY, CDR2 SMNVEV, per germline (reference sequence). The CDR3 extends over 17 amino acids. The CDR3 protein is CASSSWEAGGPINEQFF. In DNA, the CDR3 is TGTGCCAGCAGTTCCTGGGAAGCGGGAGGGCCGATCAATGAGCAGTTCTTC.

In this sample, this clonotype turned up many times. The chain employs TRBV20-1 and TRBJ2-7, with a weak D call TRBD2 (6 bases). The V gene lost 3 bases and the J gene lost 3 bases, with 6 bases spanning the gap. Germline CDR1 is DFQATT and CDR2 is SNEGSKA (reference sequence). This CDR3 spans 11 amino acids. The CDR3 sequence is CSASGSYEQYF. The CDR3 DNA sequence: TGCAGTGCTAGCGGGAGCTACGAGCAGTACTTC.

The table lists this clonotype with a few counts. This chain connects TRBV19 to TRBJ2-7; the D is unclear. The CDR3 contains 14 residues. Germline values: CDR1 LNHDA, CDR2 SQIVND (reference sequence). V lost 3 bases to trimming and J lost 2 bases, with 11 bases between them. The CDR3 nucleotides read TGTGCCAGTAGTATTAGCCTCTTCCCCTACGAGCAGTACTTC. This sequence encodes CASSISLFPYEQYF.

Of note for this clonotype: This may be a read error: a much more frequent sequence differs by one nucleotide. This chain joins TRBV20-1 and TRBJ2-5; a weak D match, TRBD2 (6 bases). The CDR3 length is 11 residues. Germline CDR1 is DFQATT and CDR2 is SNEGSKA (reference sequence). V lost 3 bases to trimming and J lost 7 bases, with 9 bases between them. This chain's CDR3 is CSARFGGTQYF. The CDR3 nucleotides are TGCAGTGCTAGGTTCGGGGGGACCCAGTACTTC.

This chain links TRBV20-1 with TRBJ2-7, with D possibly matching TRBD2 (5 bases). Trimming stripped 6 bases from V and 0 bases from J, with 15 bases between. Germline V gene sequence: CDR1 DFQATT, CDR2 SNEGSKA (reference sequence). CDR3 length equals 14 residues. DNA for the CDR3: TGCAGTGCCCGTGGACTTAGCAGCTCCTACGAGCAGTACTTC. Protein sequence: CSARGLSSSYEQYF.

Details on this clonotype: This may be a read error: a much more frequent sequence differs by one nucleotide. The genes are TRBV10-3 and TRBJ2-7; 12 bases line up with TRBD2. Germline loops: CDR1 ENHRY, CDR2 SYGVKD. The CDR3 has 18 amino acids. The CDR3 spells CAISEKGLAGPYSNEQYF. As DNA, the CDR3 is TGTGCCATCAGTGAGAAGGGACTAGCGGGCCCCTACTCCAACGAGCAGTACTTC.

This clonotype was detected ten times or more. The gene calls are TRBV5-6 and TRBJ1-5; a possible D gene is TRBD1 (5 bases). The CDR3 contains 16 residues. The V gene's germline CDR1 is SGHDT and CDR2 YYEEEE. The V end was cut by 1 base, the J end by 1 base, with 12 bases between. The DNA for the CDR3 is TGTGCCAGCAGCTTGCGCAGGGTCGGAAGCAATCAGCCCCAGCATTTT. Translation gives CASSLRRVGSNQPQHF.

The table lists this clonotype with many counts. CDR3 DNA sequence: TGTGCCAGCAACCCACAGAGCTCTGGGGCCAACGTCCTGACTTTC. Amino acid sequence: CASNPQSSGANVLTF. This rearrangement joins TRBV6-1 to TRBJ2-6, with unresolved D. Trimming removed 7 bases at V and 0 bases at J, with 10 bases between. Looked up from germline, CDR1 is MNHNS and CDR2 is SASEGT. CDR3 length: 15 residues.

This clonotype was seen at least ten times. V usage is TRBV9 and J usage is TRBJ1-1; D is perhaps TRBD1 (5 bases). This CDR3 has 14 amino acids. Trimming removed 4 bases from V and 7 bases from J, with 17 bases in between. Germline V CDR1 and CDR2: SGDLS, YYNGEE. For the CDR3, the DNA is TGTGCCAGCAGCACCGGCAGGGTAGGCGGTGAAGCTTTCTTT. The encoded protein is CASSTGRVGGEAFF.

This chain links TRBV7-9 with TRBJ2-7; D is undetermined. The CDR3 is made up of 13 amino acids. V gave up 3 bases and J gave up 6 bases, with 12 bases separating them. CDR1 is SEHNR, CDR2 FQNEAQ, per germline (reference sequence). CDR3 DNA: TGTGCCAGCAGCTTGCCCGGTTCTGCCGAGCAGTACTTC. It is translated as CASSLPGSAEQYF.

The V call is TRBV11-2, the J call TRBJ2-1; D is perhaps TRBD1 (6 bases). CDR3 length: 15 amino acids. The V end lost 4 bases, the J end lost 1 base, and 11 bases lay between the germline ends. Looked up from germline, CDR1 is SGHAT and CDR2 is FQNNGV. This chain's CDR3 is CASSSYRESYNEQFF. CDR3 DNA sequence: TGTGCCAGCAGCTCTTACAGGGAATCCTACAATGAGCAGTTCTTC.

The V and J genes are TRBV5-1 and TRBJ2-7; possibly TRBD1 for D (6 bases). Germline values: CDR1 SGHRS, CDR2 YFSETQ. The CDR3 extends over 17 amino acids. V was pared by 4 bases and J by 0 bases, with 20 bases between. CDR3 sequence: CASSSRLTGTISYEQYF. CDR3 DNA: TGCGCCAGCAGCAGTAGATTGACAGGAACCATCTCCTACGAGCAGTACTTC.

This clonotype has only a few counts. The chain recombines TRBV15 with TRBJ1-4, with D tentatively TRBD1 (6 bases). Germline values: CDR1 LNHNV, CDR2 YYDKDF (reference sequence). V was cut by 1 base and J by 3 bases, with 9 bases left in between. CDR3 length equals 15 residues. CDR3 loop: CATSRGGGANEKLFF. Written as DNA, the CDR3 is TGTGCCACCAGCAGAGGAGGGGGTGCTAATGAAAAACTGTTTTTT. Looking up the rest from reference TRBV15 and TRBJ1-4 gives the full variable domain: DAMVIQNPRYQVTQFGKPVTLSCSQTLNHNVMYWYQQKSSQAPKLLFHYYDKDFNNEADTPDNFQSRRPNTSFCFLDIRSPGLGDTAMYLCATSRGGGANEKLFFGSGTQLSVL.

The J gene is TRBJ2-7, the V gene TRBV7-8; perhaps D is TRBD1 or TRBD2 (5 bases each). Trimming stripped 3 bases from V and 5 bases from J, with 11 bases between. CDR3 length: 13 residues. Germline values: CDR1 SGHVS, CDR2 FQNEAQ. CDR3 sequence reads: CASSFQGVHEQYF. The CDR3 DNA follows: TGTGCCAGCAGCTTCCAGGGAGTGCACGAGCAGTACTTC.

This chain uses TRBV5-5 with TRBJ2-7; TRBD2 might be the D (5 bases). Trimming removed 7 bases at V and 2 bases at J, with 7 bases between. This CDR3 is built from 11 residues. The germline gives CDR1 SGHKS, CDR2 YYEKEE (reference sequence). DNA of the CDR3: TGTGCCAGCTGGGGAGCCTACGAGCAGTACTTC. Translating gives CASWGAYEQYF. The full variable domain, rest sourced from reference TRBV5-5 and TRBJ2-7, is DAGVTQSPTHLIKTRGQQVTLRCSPISGHKSVSWYQQVLGQGPQFIFQYYEKEERGRGNFPDRFSARQFPNYSSELNVNALLLGDSALYLCASWGAYEQYFGPGTRLTVT.

The chain links TRBV5-1 to TRBJ2-5; 12 bases line up with TRBD2. Germline assignment: CDR1 SGHRS and CDR2 YFSETQ. The trim removed 4 bases at V and 2 bases at J, leaving 3 bases unmatched. The CDR3 consists of 15 residues. The DNA for the CDR3 is TGCGCCAGCAGCCCCGGGACTAGCGGGCAAGAGACCCAGTACTTC. This sequence encodes CASSPGTSGQETQYF.

The chain has TRBV2 and TRBJ2-5; maybe TRBD2 (5 bases). The V gene's germline CDR1 is SNHLY and CDR2 FYNNEI. Trimming cost V 4 bases and J 7 bases, with 10 bases left between them. The length of the CDR3 is 12 residues. The CDR3 DNA follows: TGTGCCAGCAGTGGGGGAGAGACGACCCAGTACTTC. This encodes CASSGGETTQYF.